Listed here is a single T cell receptor (beta chain). No antigen is known for it. No much larger clonotype is one base removed from it; base qualities were not supplied. The time point tag for this specimen amounts to: cycle 4 day 1 (C4D1), after less than 7 weeks of nivolumab. Relapse after autologous stem cell transplantation had occurred in all trial patients, and cohorts A, B and C were distinguished by prior brentuximab vedotin exposure. A total of over 50 patients with relapsed/refractory classical Hodgkin lymphoma made up the trial cohort, and each patient's best overall response was complete response, partial response or progressive disease. In the multi-cohort phase II CheckMate 205 trial, trial patients received single-agent nivolumab. Best overall response was determined by an independent review committee according to the 2007 International Working Group response criteria. Trial PBMCs were collected just before the start of nivolumab (C1D1) and during therapy at cycle 2 day 1 and cycle 4 day 1. Peripheral blood was collected in 8 mL Vacutainer Cell Preparation Tubes, from which PBMCs were isolated by centrifugation and then cryopreserved.

Genomic DNA was isolated using the Qiagen DNeasy kit from unsorted PBMCs as well as from negatively selected CD4+ and CD8+ fractions. Amplification of TCR beta CDR3 regions was done by immunoSEQ multiplex PCR with primers that anneal to V and J segments. Amplification bias was minimized using a synthetic immune receptor repertoire, and residual bias was removed computationally after sequencing. The original methods were these. Repertoire diversity was quantified as the Shannon entropy index using custom Python scripts. Unsorted, CD4+ and CD8+ repertoires were analyzed separately, except in combined analyses where CD4+ and CD8+ sequences were merged in silico. A clone was considered expanded if an increase in frequency of at least 2-fold after treatment relative to C1D1 was found, and a pseudocount of 0.5 was applied to clones undetected at baseline. Singleton clones were defined as clones with 0 or 1 copy at C1D1, and non-singleton clones were defined as clones with 2 or more copies. By matching protein sequences in sorted samples from the same patient, clones expanded in unsorted samples were annotated as CD4+, CD8+ or unknown. Diversity changes from C1D1 to C4D1 were tested in paired samples using Wilcoxon tests. TCRdb re-hosts the immuneACCESS table, in-frame sequences only. Its copies lack some clones; in the studies checked, an unresolved V gene accounts for under half of them, and the cause for the rest is not known. D and trimming come from the DNA, and the V and J calls and clone size come from that table. Recorded for this sample are roughly 50,000 clones; roughly 86% of them occurred a single time. Clones ranked in the top ten supply approximately 7% of the sample.

The data were taken from a study of PD-1 blockade in classical Hodgkin lymphoma (dated by TCRdb to 2019 to 2021). Study-wide context: Nivolumab dosing was 3 mg/kg intravenously every 2 weeks, continuing until either disease progression or unacceptable toxicity. To define a peripheral blood immune signature of response to PD-1 blockade in classical Hodgkin lymphoma, the study combined TCR beta sequencing with CyTOF.

Study-wide findings and limitations: CD4+ but not CD8+ TCR diversity rose significantly by C4D1 (p=0.0027 vs p=0.16), most apparent in complete responders (p=0.02). Lower diversity was seen in patients whose nivolumab began less than 1 year after ASCT, and these patients were left out of later analyses so that immune reconstitution would not confound the results. Baseline diversity similar to that of newly diagnosed patients was observed in trial patients achieving complete response, whereas significantly lower diversity was observed in partial responders and progressors. Only a single clinical trial cohort was studied, and what caused the repertoire differences, possibly disease activity or prior therapy, remained undefined. Baseline TCR diversity was reported as lower in newly diagnosed patients than in healthy donors, and lower still in relapsed/refractory patients.

From cysteine to phenylalanine, the CDR3 is 14 amino acids long. CDR3 DNA only is kept here, 42 bases in frame from base 1. V and J are truncated by 4 bases and 5 bases respectively, leaving an intervening sequence of 10 bases. CDR1 is given as SGHKS and CDR2 as YYEKEE, both from the germline V gene (reference sequence). Sample: peripheral blood mononuclear cells (PBMCs), taken before the fourth cycle of nivolumab. This clonotype was obtained from a human donor with classical Hodgkin lymphoma. The rearrangement combines TRBV5-5 with TRBJ1-6, with an unclear D gene assignment. The CDR3 has the sequence CASSPDVNNSPLHF. At the DNA level, the sequence is TGTGCCAGCAGCCCCGACGTAAATAATTCACCCCTCCACTTT.